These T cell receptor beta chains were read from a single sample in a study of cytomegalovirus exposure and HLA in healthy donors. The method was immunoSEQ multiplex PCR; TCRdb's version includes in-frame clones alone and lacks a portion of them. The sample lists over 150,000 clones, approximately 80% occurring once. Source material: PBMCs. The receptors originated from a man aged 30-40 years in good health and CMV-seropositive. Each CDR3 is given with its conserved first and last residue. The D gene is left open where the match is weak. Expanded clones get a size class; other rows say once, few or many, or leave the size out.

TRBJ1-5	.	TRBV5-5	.	CASSWGGAVNQPQHF	TGTGCCAGCAGCTGGGGTGGGGCAGTCAATCAGCCCCAGCATTTT
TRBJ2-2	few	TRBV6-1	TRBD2	CASSAPKREGLGGELFF	TGTGCCAGCAGTGCCCCTAAACGGGAGGGCCTGGGGGGGGAGCTGTTTTTT
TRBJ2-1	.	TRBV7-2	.	CASSLVTRNNEQFF	TGTGCCAGCAGCTTAGTAACGCGGAACAATGAGCAGTTCTTC
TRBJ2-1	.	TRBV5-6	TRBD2	CASSLASGSNEQFF	TGTGCCAGCAGCTTGGCTAGCGGGAGTAATGAGCAGTTCTTC
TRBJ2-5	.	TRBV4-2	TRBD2	CASSLATGGPLGETQYF	TGTGCCAGCAGCTTGGCCACGGGAGGGCCTTTAGGAGAGACCCAGTACTTC
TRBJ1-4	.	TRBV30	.	CAWSVLRRFNEKLFF	TGTGCCTGGAGTGTCCTTAGGAGGTTTAATGAAAAACTGTTTTTT
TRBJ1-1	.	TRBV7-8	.	CASSHRKMGTRNTEAFF	TGTGCCAGCAGCCATCGGAAAATGGGCACTAGGAACACTGAAGCTTTCTTT
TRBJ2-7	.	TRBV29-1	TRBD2	CSVREGRGGEQYF	TGCAGCGTTCGGGAGGGCCGGGGAGGCGAGCAGTACTTC
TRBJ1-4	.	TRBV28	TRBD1	CASTLAGGGEKLFF	TGTGCCAGCACCCTTGCAGGGGGAGGTGAAAAACTGTTTTTT
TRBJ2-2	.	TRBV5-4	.	CASSLARGNGELFF	TGTGCCAGCAGCTTGGCCCGAGGAAATGGGGAGCTGTTTTTT
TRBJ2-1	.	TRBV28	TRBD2	CASSILAAVYNEQFF	TGTGCCAGCAGCATTCTAGCGGCCGTCTACAATGAGCAGTTCTTC
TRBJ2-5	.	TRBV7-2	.	CASSPGIGDWETQYF	TGTGCCAGCAGCCCCGGGATTGGGGATTGGGAGACCCAGTACTTC
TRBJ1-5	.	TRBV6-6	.	CASSPVYSNQPQHF	TGTGCCAGCAGCCCGGTCTATAGCAATCAGCCCCAGCATTTT
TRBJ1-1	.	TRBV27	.	CASSSDSKNTEAFF	TGTGCCAGCAGTTCGGACAGCAAGAACACTGAAGCTTTCTTT
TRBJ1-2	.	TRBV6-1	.	CASSENRAGYTF	TGTGCCAGCAGTGAAAACAGGGCTGGCTACACCTTC
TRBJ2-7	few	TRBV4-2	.	CASSQATGYSYEQYF	TGTGCCAGCAGCCAGGCCACAGGCTACTCCTACGAGCAGTACTTC
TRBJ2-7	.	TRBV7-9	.	CSSSTDYEQYF	TGTTCCAGCAGCACTGACTACGAGCAGTACTTC
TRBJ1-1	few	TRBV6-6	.	CASRTTENTEAFF	TGTGCCAGCAGGACCACAGAGAACACTGAAGCTTTCTTT
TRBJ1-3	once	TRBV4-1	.	CASSQDKRGLGNTIYF	TGCGCCAGCAGCCAAGATAAGAGGGGACTTGGAAACACCATATATTTT
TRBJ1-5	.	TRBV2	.	CASSELWGRQPQHF	TGTGCCAGCAGTGAACTATGGGGGCGGCAGCCCCAGCATTTT
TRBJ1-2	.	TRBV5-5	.	CASSLDGGVYGYTF	TGTGCCAGCAGCCTTGATGGAGGCGTCTATGGCTACACCTTC
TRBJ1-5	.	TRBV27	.	CASSPIGGINQPQHF	TGTGCCAGCAGTCCCATAGGAGGGATCAATCAGCCCCAGCATTTT
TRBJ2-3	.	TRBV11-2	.	CASSLGVAPDTQYF	TGTGCCAGCAGCTTAGGCGTAGCGCCAGATACGCAGTATTTT
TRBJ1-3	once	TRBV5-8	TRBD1	CASSHGTVSGNTIYF	TGTGCCAGCAGCCACGGGACAGTCTCTGGAAACACCATATATTTT
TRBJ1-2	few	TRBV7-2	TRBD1	CASRMTGGSFYGYTF	TGTGCCAGCAGAATGACAGGGGGGTCGTTTTATGGCTACACCTTC
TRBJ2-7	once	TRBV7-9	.	CASSLAREQYF	TGTGCCAGCAGCTTAGCCAGGGAGCAGTACTTC
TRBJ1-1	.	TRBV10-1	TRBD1	CASSQGEDTEAFF	TGCGCCAGCAGTCAGGGGGAGGACACTGAAGCTTTCTTT
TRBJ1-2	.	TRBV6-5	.	CASSYSEGHWYGYTF	TGTGCCAGCAGTTACAGTGAGGGCCATTGGTATGGCTACACCTTC
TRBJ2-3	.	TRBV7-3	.	CASSLSSYTQYF	TGTGCCAGCAGCTTAAGTTCTTATACGCAGTATTTT
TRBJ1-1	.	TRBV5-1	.	CASSLVVGGTEAFF	TGCGCCAGCAGCTTGGTAGTCGGAGGGACTGAAGCTTTCTTT
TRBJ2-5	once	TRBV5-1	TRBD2	CASSPGLAGPEETQYF	TGCGCCAGCAGCCCGGGACTAGCGGGCCCTGAGGAGACCCAGTACTTC
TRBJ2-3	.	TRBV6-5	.	CASSYSAQGTDTQYF	TGTGCCAGCAGTTACTCGGCCCAGGGCACAGATACGCAGTATTTT
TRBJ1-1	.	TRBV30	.	CAWRWGAEQAFF	TGTGCCTGGAGGTGGGGCGCGGAACAAGCTTTCTTT
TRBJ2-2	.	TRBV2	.	CASARTANTGELFF	TGTGCCTCTGCGCGGACAGCGAACACCGGGGAGCTGTTTTTT
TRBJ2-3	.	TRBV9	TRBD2	CASSASGTFTDTQYF	TGTGCCAGCAGCGCTAGCGGTACTTTCACAGATACGCAGTATTTT
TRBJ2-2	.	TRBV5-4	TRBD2	CASSLGLAGQKAGELFF	TGTGCCAGCAGCTTGGGGCTAGCGGGACAAAAGGCCGGGGAGCTGTTTTTT
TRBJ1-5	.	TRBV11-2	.	CASSLDYDLNQPQHF	TGTGCCAGCAGCTTAGATTATGACTTGAATCAGCCCCAGCATTTT
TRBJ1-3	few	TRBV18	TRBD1	CASSPDRAGGNTIYF	TGTGCCAGCTCTCCAGACAGGGCGGGAGGAAACACCATATATTTT
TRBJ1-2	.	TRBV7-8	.	CASSLRGGVGYGYTF	TGTGCCAGCAGCTTAAGGGGGGGAGTTGGCTATGGCTACACCTTC
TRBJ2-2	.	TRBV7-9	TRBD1	CASSDPGTANTGELFF	TGTGCCAGCAGCGACCCCGGGACAGCGAACACCGGGGAGCTGTTTTTT
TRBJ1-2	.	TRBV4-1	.	CASSPRLGQPGGYGYTF	TGCGCCAGCAGCCCTCGATTAGGGCAGCCCGGGGGCTATGGCTACACCTTC
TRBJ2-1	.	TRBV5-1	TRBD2	CASSLTSAGGGEQFF	TGCGCCAGCAGCTTGACCTCAGCGGGAGGCGGGGAGCAGTTCTTC
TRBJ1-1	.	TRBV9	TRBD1	CASSDGQGADTEAFF	TGTGCCAGCAGCGACGGACAGGGGGCCGACACTGAAGCTTTCTTT
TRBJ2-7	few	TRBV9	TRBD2	CASSVDLAGGREQYF	TGTGCCAGCAGCGTAGATCTAGCGGGAGGGAGGGAGCAGTACTTC